This TCR beta chain was recovered during a study of blood T cell repertoires in COVID-19. Study information: Acute and convalescent COVID-19 samples came from the United States, Italy and Spain. PBMCs, B-cell-depleted T cells, or T cells were the source of the cDNA or gDNA that made up the material.

Authors' methods: Amplification with reference gene primers provided the estimates of nucleated cell counts. Assay: immunoSEQ multiplex PCR; the TCRdb copy retains only in-frame clones and omits some. The DNA gave D and trimming, while V, J and clone size come from that table. Altogether roughly 250,000 clones are present, about 87% being singletons, with the ten largest covering over 8.5%. In germline, CDR1 is LNHDA, CDR2 SQIVND (reference sequence). The V gene lost 2 bases and the J gene lost 4 bases, with 12 bases spanning the gap. This CDR3 is built from 15 residues. The receptor comes from a human donor in a cohort sampled during active COVID-19. The rearrangement joins TRBV19 to TRBJ1-5, with D perhaps matching TRBD1 (6 bases). Sequenced: peripheral blood. The CDR3 loop reads CASSISTQGNQPQHF. DNA for the CDR3: TGTGCCAGTAGTATATCTACACAGGGTAATCAGCCCCAGCATTTT.